Listed here is a single T cell receptor beta chain. Its antigen remains unidentified. The trim removed 9 bases at V and 4 bases at J, leaving 2 bases unmatched. Looked up from germline, CDR1 is LNHDA and CDR2 is SQIVND (reference sequence). There are 11 residues in the CDR3. The sample originates from a study of CD8 T cells in Susac syndrome. General study points: The relatively small number of individuals in the TCR sequencing and HLA analysis was acknowledged by the study. The CD4+ T cell repertoires of Susac syndrome were found to show no clonal expansion.

RNA in amounts of about 0.5 to 1 ug was reverse transcribed with random hexamers. The immunoSEQ assay covered 54 Vbeta and 13 Jbeta segments for CDR3. TCRdb ran MiXCR on the immunoSEQ multiplex PCR reads and lists one entry per CDR3 protein. The data contain about 170,000 distinct CDR3 sequences, about 96% of them seen just once; the ten biggest clones take up around 0.13%. The sequenced sample consisted of CD4+ T cells from PBMCs. The receptor was isolated from a human donor with Susac syndrome. The rearrangement uses TRBV19 and TRBJ2-7; 8 bases map to TRBD2. Here the CDR3 DNA reads TGTGCCAGCACTAGCGGATACGAGCAGTACTTC. It yields the protein CASTSGYEQYF. The full variable domain, rest sourced from reference TRBV19 and TRBJ2-7, is DGGITQSPKYLFRKEGQNVTLSCEQNLNHDAMYWYRQDPGQGLRLIYYSQIVNDFQKGDIAEGYSVSREKKESFPLTVTSAQKNPTAFYLCASTSGYEQYFGPGTRLTVT.